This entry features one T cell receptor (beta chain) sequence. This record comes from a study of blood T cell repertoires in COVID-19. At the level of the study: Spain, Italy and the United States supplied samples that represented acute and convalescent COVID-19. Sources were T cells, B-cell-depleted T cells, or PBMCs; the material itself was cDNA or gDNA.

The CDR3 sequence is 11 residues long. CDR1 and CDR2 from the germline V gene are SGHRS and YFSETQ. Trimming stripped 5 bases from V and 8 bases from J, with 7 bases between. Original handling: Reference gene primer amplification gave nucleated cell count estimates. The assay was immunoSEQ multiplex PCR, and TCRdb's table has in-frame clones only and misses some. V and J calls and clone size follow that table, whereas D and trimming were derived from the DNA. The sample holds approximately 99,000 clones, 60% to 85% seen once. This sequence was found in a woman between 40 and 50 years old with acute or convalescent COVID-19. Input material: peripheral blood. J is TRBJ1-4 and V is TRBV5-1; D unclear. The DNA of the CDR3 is TGCGCCAGCAGTGACGGGGAAAAACTGTTTTTT. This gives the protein CASSDGEKLFF.